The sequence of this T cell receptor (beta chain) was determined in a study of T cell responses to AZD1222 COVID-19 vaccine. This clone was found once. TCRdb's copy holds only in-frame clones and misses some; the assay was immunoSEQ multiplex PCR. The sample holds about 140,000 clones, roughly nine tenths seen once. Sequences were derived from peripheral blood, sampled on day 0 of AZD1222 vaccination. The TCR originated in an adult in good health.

The CDR3 protein is CASSFWGNRPFTDTQYF. CDR3 nucleotides: TGTGCCAGCAGCTTCTGGGGCAACCGCCCCTTCACAGATACGCAGTATTTT. This chain connects TRBV7-8 to TRBJ2-3, with D perhaps TRBD1 (5 bases). There are 17 residues in the CDR3. Deletions cut 3 bases from V and 2 bases from J, with 18 bases between. CDR1 is SGHVS and CDR2 is FQNEAQ in the germline V gene.